The 5 T cell receptor beta chains presented below share a single source sample, sequenced in a study of blood T cell repertoires in COVID-19. Sequencing was performed with immunoSEQ multiplex PCR; in TCRdb, only in-frame clones are kept and a portion is missing. The table has fewer than 350,000 clones, 65% to 90% seen once; the top ten hold 2.5% to 3%. The sequenced sample consisted of peripheral blood. Receptors were obtained from a woman in her sixties with active or convalescent COVID-19.

The chain employs TRBV4-1 and TRBJ2-3, with TRBD2 identical over 14 bases. CDR1 and CDR2 (germline): MGHRA, YSYEKL. The CDR3 consists of 18 residues. Trimming removed 8 bases from V and 2 bases from J; junction bases left unmatched: 12. The CDR3 nucleotides are TGCGCCAGCGGGACTAGCGGGGGAGTTAAGACACACACAGATACGCAGTATTTT. This sequence encodes CASGTSGGVKTHTDTQYF.

The chain has TRBV4-1 and TRBJ2-1; a possible D gene is TRBD1 (5 bases). The CDR3 is made up of 16 amino acids. Trimming took 1 base from V and 5 from J, leaving 15 bases between them. Germline V CDR1 and CDR2: MGHRA, YSYEKL. This chain's CDR3 is CASSQVLGDSNNEQFF. Written as DNA, the CDR3 is TGCGCCAGCAGCCAAGTTTTAGGCGACAGTAACAATGAGCAGTTCTTC.

The chain employs TRBV7-9 and TRBJ2-3; no clear D gene. The CDR3 loop spans 17 amino acids. Deletions cut 3 bases from V and 0 bases from J, with 16 bases between. Germline V gene lookup returns CDR1 SEHNR and CDR2 FQNEAQ (reference sequence). The chain's CDR3 is CASSFLLRESSTDTQYF. CDR3 nucleotide sequence: TGTGCCAGCAGCTTCTTACTGAGAGAGTCTAGCACAGATACGCAGTATTTT.

The rearrangement uses TRBV5-6 and TRBJ1-3; D is uncertain. The length of the CDR3 is 15 residues. The ends were cut back, 2 bases at V and 0 bases at J, with 9 bases in the middle. The germline gives CDR1 SGHDT, CDR2 YYEEEE. The CDR3, as DNA: TGTGCCAGCAGCTTAATAGCCAGCTCTGGAAACACCATATATTTT. Translation gives CASSLIASSGNTIYF.

The chain carries TRBV6-2 or TRBV6-3 and TRBJ2-7; 12 bases are shared with TRBD2. J was trimmed by 4 bases and V by 5 bases; bases with no gene match: 12. Germline V CDR1 and CDR2: MNHEY, SVGEGT. The CDR3 length is 17 residues. This CDR3 reads CASSDRTSGVPWYEQYF. CDR3 nucleotide sequence: TGTGCCAGCAGTGACAGGACTAGCGGGGTCCCCTGGTACGAGCAGTACTTC.